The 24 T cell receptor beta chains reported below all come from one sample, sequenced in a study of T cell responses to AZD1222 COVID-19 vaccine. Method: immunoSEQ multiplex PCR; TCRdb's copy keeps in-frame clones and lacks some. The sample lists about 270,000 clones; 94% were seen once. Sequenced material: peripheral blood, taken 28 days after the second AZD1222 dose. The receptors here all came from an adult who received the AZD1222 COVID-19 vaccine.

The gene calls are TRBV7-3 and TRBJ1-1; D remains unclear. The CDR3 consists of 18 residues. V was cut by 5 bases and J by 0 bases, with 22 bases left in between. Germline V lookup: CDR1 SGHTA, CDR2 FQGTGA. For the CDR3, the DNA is TGTGCCAGCAGCCCTTTAGGCCGGAATAATCCTATGAACACTGAAGCTTTCTTT. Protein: CASSPLGRNNPMNTEAFF. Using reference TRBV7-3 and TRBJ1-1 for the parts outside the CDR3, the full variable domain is GAGVSQTPSNKVTEKGKYVELRCDPISGHTALYWYRQSLGQGPEFLIYFQGTGAADDSGLPNDRFFAVRPEGSVSTLKIQRTERGDSAVYLCASSPLGRNNPMNTEAFFGQGTRLTVV.

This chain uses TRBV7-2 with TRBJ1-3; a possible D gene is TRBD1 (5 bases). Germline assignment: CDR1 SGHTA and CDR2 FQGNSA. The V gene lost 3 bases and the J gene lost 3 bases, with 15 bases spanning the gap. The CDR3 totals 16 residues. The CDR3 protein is CASSFRRGVFGNTIYF. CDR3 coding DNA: TGTGCCAGCAGCTTTCGAAGGGGAGTATTTGGAAACACCATATATTTT.

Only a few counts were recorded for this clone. The CDR3 is CASSLAGSDTEAFF. The CDR3 DNA sequence: TGTGCCAGCAGCTTAGCAGGGTCGGACACTGAAGCTTTCTTT. The V and J genes are TRBV11-2 and TRBJ1-1; D is perhaps TRBD1 (5 bases). Germline lookup yields CDR1 SGHAT and CDR2 FQNNGV. This CDR3 has 14 amino acids. The V end lost 1 base, the J end lost 3 bases, and 9 bases lay between the germline ends.

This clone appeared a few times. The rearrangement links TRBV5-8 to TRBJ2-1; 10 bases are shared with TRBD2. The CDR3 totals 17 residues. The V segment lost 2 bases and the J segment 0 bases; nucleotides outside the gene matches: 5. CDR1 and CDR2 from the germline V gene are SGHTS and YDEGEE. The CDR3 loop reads CASSFTGTSDSYNEQFF. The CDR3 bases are TGTGCCAGCAGCTTTACCGGGACTAGCGACTCCTACAATGAGCAGTTCTTC.

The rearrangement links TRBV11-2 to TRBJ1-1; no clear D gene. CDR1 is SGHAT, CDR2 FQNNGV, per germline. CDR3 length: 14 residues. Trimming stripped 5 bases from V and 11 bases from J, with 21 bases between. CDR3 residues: CASSAPRKPSRAFF. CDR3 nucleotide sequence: TGTGCCAGCAGCGCGCCCCGAAAGCCTTCGAGGGCTTTCTTT.

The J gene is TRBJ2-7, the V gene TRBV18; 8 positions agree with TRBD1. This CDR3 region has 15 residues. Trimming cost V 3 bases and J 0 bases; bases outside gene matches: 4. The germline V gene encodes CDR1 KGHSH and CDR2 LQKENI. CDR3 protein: CASSPGQGSSYEQYF. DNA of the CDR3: TGTGCCAGCTCACCCGGACAGGGTAGCTCCTACGAGCAGTACTTC.

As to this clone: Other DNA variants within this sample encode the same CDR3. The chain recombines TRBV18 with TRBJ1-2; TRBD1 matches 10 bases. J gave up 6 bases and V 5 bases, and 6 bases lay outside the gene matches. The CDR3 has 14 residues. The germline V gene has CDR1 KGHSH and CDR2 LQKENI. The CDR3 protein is CASSLTGTGDGYTF. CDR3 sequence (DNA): TGTGCCAGCTCATTGACCGGGACAGGGGATGGCTACACCTTC.

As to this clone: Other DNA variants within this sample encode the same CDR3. This chain's CDR3 is CASSLSGNTGELFF. The CDR3 region has the DNA TGCGCCAGCAGCTTGTCTGGGAACACCGGGGAGCTGTTTTTT. The chain joins TRBV5-1 to TRBJ2-2; D not certain. This CDR3 has 14 residues. Trimming cost V 1 base and J 1 base, with 5 bases left between them. The germline CDR1 and CDR2 sequences are SGHRS and YFSETQ.

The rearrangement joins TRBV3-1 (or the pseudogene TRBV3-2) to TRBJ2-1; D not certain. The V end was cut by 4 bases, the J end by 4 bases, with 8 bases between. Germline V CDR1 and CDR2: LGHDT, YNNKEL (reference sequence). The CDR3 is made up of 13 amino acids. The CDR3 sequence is CASSRPPYNEQFF. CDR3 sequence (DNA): TGTGCCAGCAGCCGACCCCCTTACAATGAGCAGTTCTTC.

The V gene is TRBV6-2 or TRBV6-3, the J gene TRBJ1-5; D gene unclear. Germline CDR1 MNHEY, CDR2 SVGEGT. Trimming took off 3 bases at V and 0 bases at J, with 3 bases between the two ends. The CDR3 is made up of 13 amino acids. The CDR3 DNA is TGTGCCAGCAGTTATAGTAGCAATCAGCCCCAGCATTTT. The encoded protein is CASSYSSNQPQHF.

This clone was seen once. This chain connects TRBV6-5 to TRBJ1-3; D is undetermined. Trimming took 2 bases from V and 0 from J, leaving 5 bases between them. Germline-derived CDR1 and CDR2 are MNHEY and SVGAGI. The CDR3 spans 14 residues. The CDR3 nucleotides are TGTGCCAGCAGTTACAGGGCCTCTGGAAACACCATATATTTT. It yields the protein CASSYRASGNTIYF.

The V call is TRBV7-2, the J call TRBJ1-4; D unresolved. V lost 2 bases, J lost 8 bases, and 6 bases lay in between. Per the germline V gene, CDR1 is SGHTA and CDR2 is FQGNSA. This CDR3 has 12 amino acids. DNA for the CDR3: TGTGCCAGCAGCTTAAGAGGGGAAAAACTGTTTTTT. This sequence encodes CASSLRGEKLFF.

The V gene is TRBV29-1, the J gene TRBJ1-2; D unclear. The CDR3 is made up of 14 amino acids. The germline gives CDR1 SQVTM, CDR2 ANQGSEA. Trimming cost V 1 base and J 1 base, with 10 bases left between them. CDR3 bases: TGCAGCGTTGAAGGGACGTCTGATAACTATGGCTACACCTTC. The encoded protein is CSVEGTSDNYGYTF.

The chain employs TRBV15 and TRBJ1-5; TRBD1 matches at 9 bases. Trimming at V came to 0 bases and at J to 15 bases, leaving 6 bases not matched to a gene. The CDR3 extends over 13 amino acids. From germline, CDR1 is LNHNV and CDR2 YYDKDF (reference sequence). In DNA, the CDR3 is TGTGCCACCAGCAGAGAGGGACAGGGAGGTTTGCATTTT. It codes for CATSREGQGGLHF.

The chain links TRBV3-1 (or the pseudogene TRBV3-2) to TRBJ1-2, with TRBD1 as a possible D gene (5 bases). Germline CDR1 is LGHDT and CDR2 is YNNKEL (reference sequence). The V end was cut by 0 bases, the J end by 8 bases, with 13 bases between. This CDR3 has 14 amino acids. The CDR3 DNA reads TGTGCCAGCAGCCAAGACAGGGTCCCTAGGGGCTACACCTTC. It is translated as CASSQDRVPRGYTF.

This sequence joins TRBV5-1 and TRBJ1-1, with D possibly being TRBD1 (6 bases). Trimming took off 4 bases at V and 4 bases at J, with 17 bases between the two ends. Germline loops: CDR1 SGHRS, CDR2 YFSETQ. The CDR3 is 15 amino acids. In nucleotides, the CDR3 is TGCGCCAGCAGCGGGCAAGACGGGGGGGCCACTGAAGCTTTCTTT. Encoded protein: CASSGQDGGATEAFF.

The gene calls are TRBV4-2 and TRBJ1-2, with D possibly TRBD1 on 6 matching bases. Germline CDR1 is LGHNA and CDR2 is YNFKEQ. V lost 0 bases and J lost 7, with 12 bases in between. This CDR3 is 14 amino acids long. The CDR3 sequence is CASSQDWGARGYTF. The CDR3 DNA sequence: TGTGCCAGCAGCCAAGATTGGGGGGCGCGTGGCTACACCTTC.

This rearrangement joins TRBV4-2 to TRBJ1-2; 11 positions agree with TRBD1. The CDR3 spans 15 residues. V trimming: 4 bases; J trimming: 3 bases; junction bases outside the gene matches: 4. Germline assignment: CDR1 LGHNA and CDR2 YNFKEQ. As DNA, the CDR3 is TGTGCCAGCAGCCCCGGACAGGGGGCGTACTATGGCTACACCTTC. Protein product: CASSPGQGAYYGYTF.

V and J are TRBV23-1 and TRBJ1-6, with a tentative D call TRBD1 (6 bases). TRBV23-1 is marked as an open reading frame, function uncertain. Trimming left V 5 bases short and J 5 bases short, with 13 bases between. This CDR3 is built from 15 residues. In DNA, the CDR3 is TGCGCCAGCAGTACCTACAGGGTGCATAATTCACCCCTCCACTTT. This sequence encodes CASSTYRVHNSPLHF.

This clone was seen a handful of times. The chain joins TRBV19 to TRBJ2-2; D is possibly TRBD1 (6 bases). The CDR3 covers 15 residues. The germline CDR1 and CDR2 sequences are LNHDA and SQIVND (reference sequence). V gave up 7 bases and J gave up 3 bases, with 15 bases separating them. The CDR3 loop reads CASTRRAGDTGELFF. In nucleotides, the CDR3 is TGTGCCAGTACAAGAAGGGCAGGGGACACCGGGGAGCTGTTTTTT.

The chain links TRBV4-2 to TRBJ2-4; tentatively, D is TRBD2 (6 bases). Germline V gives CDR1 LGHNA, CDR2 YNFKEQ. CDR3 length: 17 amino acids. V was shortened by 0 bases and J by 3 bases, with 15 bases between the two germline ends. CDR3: CASSQDWGLKNKNIQYF. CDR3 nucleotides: TGTGCCAGCAGCCAAGATTGGGGACTGAAAAACAAAAACATTCAGTACTTC.

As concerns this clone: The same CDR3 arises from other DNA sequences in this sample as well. This CDR3 is CSVVGGSSYEQYF. CDR3 DNA: TGCAGCGTTGTAGGGGGGAGCTCCTACGAGCAGTACTTC. The V and J genes are TRBV29-1 and TRBJ2-7; D may match TRBD1 or TRBD2 (6 bases each). Trimming left V 4 bases short and J 0 bases short, with 10 bases between. Germline lookup yields CDR1 SQVTM and CDR2 ANQGSEA. The CDR3 length is 13 residues.

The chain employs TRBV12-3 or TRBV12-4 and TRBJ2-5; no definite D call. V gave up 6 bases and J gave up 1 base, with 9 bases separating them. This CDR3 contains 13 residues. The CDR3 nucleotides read TGTGCCAGCAGGCCCGGAGTCCAAGAGACCCAGTACTTC. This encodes CASRPGVQETQYF.

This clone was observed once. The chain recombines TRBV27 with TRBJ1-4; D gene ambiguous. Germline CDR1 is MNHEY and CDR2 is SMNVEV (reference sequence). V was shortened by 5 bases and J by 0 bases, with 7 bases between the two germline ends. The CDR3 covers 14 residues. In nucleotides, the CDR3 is TGTGCCAGCAGTGAACACGCAACTAATGAAAAACTGTTTTTT. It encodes CASSEHATNEKLFF.